The next 21 T cell receptor beta chains were all read from a single sample in a study of shared clonotypes between healthy human individuals. The method was immunoSEQ multiplex PCR; TCRdb's version includes in-frame clones alone and lacks a portion of them. The repertoire consists of about 2 million clones, with roughly 95% occurring once and the leading ten covering less than 1.5%. Positive CCR7 selection of CD45RO-negative cells yielded the naive CD8 cells, and terminally differentiated effector memory CD45RA+ cells were excluded. The specimen sequenced was naive CD8+ T cells sorted from blood. Source of these receptors: a man younger than 35 in good health.

The chain combines TRBV27 with TRBJ2-3; the D is unclear. CDR1 is MNHEY, CDR2 SMNVEV, per germline (reference sequence). Between the trimmed V and J ends, which lost 3 bases and 1 base, there was a span of 11 bases. This CDR3 contains 15 residues. CDR3 amino acids: CASSFTLSRTDTQYF. The CDR3 DNA is TGTGCCAGCAGTTTCACACTGAGCCGCACAGATACGCAGTATTTT.

The sample holds one count of this clone. The chain combines TRBV7-8 with TRBJ2-2, with D hard to call. This CDR3 contains 13 residues. V was cut by 4 bases and J by 5 bases, with 8 bases left in between. CDR1 is SGHVS and CDR2 is FQNEAQ in the germline V gene. The CDR3: CASSWTGTGELFF. In DNA, the CDR3 is TGTGCCAGCAGCTGGACCGGGACCGGGGAGCTGTTTTTT.

This clone was counted once. The chain carries TRBV11-2 and TRBJ2-1, with a tentative D call TRBD2 (5 bases). The CDR3 has 13 residues. V lost 5 bases and J lost 11, with 16 bases in between. Germline CDR1 reads SGHAT; CDR2 reads FQNNGV. CDR3 protein: CASSMDFQYKQFF. CDR3 DNA sequence: TGTGCCAGCAGCATGGACTTTCAGTACAAGCAGTTCTTC.

This clone was counted a few times. The chain combines TRBV27 with TRBJ2-5; D is perhaps TRBD1 (5 bases). The CDR3 has 14 residues. Germline V gives CDR1 MNHEY, CDR2 SMNVEV (reference sequence). The V gene lost 5 bases and the J gene lost 2 bases, with 12 bases spanning the gap. The CDR3 coding sequence is TGTGCCAGCAGTCTGACAGAGGCGCAAGAGACCCAGTACTTC. This sequence encodes CASSLTEAQETQYF.

This chain uses TRBV2 with TRBJ2-1; D unresolved. Trimming took off 5 bases at V and 3 bases at J, with 8 bases between the two ends. This CDR3 has 13 amino acids. Germline loops: CDR1 SNHLY, CDR2 FYNNEI. For the CDR3, the DNA is TGTGCCAGCAGTTCGACGGTCTACAATGAGCAGTTCTTC. Amino acid sequence: CASSSTVYNEQFF.

The rearrangement links TRBV5-6 to TRBJ1-5; D is undetermined. Trimming took 4 bases from V and 10 from J, leaving 12 bases between them. This CDR3 has 12 amino acids. CDR1 and CDR2 (germline): SGHDT, YYEEEE. The CDR3 is CASSLGGIPQHF. Here the CDR3 DNA reads TGTGCCAGCAGCCTCGGAGGCATCCCCCAGCATTTT.

A few counts support this clone. The chain uses TRBV21-1 and TRBJ1-5. TRBV21-1 constitutes a pseudogene. This CDR3 is 17 amino acids long. The CDR3 spells CASNTKGGPAGNQPQHF. The CDR3 DNA follows: TGTGCCAGCAACACTAAAGGCGGCCCCGCCGGCAATCAGCCCCAGCATTTT.

The rearrangement joins TRBV27 to TRBJ1-1, with 7 bases matching TRBD1. Germline V lookup: CDR1 MNHEY, CDR2 SMNVEV (reference sequence). J gave up 0 bases and V 3 bases, and 7 bases lay outside the gene matches. CDR3 length: 16 residues. In nucleotides, the CDR3 is TGTGCCAGCAGTTTTAGGGGACAGTTAATGAACACTGAAGCTTTCTTT. Translated, it gives CASSFRGQLMNTEAFF.

The rearrangement uses TRBV18 and TRBJ2-5, with D possibly matching TRBD2 (6 bases). The V gene's germline CDR1 is KGHSH and CDR2 LQKENI. Trimming took 1 base from V and 0 from J, leaving 12 bases between them. CDR3 size: 16 residues. The DNA of the CDR3 is TGTGCCAGCTCACCACGGGCTAGCGAGTACCAAGAGACCCAGTACTTC. It specifies CASSPRASEYQETQYF.

The chain couples TRBV5-6 to TRBJ2-7; D is unresolved. Germline V CDR1 and CDR2: SGHDT, YYEEEE. The V gene lost 2 bases and the J gene lost 5 bases, with 8 bases spanning the gap. This CDR3 region has 12 residues. The CDR3 DNA sequence: TGTGCCAGCAGCTTCTCAGGCAACGAGCAGTACTTC. Its translation is CASSFSGNEQYF. The full variable domain, in which reference TRBV5-6 and TRBJ2-7 provide the parts outside the CDR3, is DAGVTQSPTHLIKTRGQQVTLRCSPKSGHDTVSWYQQALGQGPQFIFQYYEEEERQRGNFPDRFSGHQFPNYSSELNVNALLLGDSALYLCASSFSGNEQYFGPGTRLTVT.

This clone was observed once. The chain has TRBV27 and TRBJ2-1, with D hard to call. V lost 5 bases and J 10 bases, leaving 15 bases between the germline ends. This CDR3 has 13 residues. Germline CDR1 reads MNHEY; CDR2 reads SMNVEV (reference sequence). The chain's CDR3 is CASSPYLSVEQFF. CDR3 coding DNA: TGTGCCAGCAGTCCCTACCTCTCGGTCGAGCAGTTCTTC.

The chain couples TRBV5-4 to TRBJ1-2, with TRBD1 matching over 7 bases. V shed 2 bases, J shed 4 bases, and the junction held 5 bases outside the gene matches. This CDR3 is 14 amino acids long. Per the germline V gene, CDR1 is SGHNT and CDR2 is YYREEE (reference sequence). CDR3 loop: CASSLGQDVYGYTF. DNA for the CDR3: TGTGCCAGCAGCTTAGGACAGGATGTCTATGGCTACACCTTC.

This sequence joins TRBV6-1 and TRBJ1-1, with unresolved D. Germline V CDR1 and CDR2: MNHNS, SASEGT. The CDR3 totals 14 residues. V dropped 3 bases and J dropped 7 bases, with 15 bases sitting between them. The CDR3 here is CASSDLGLSGEAFF. In DNA, the CDR3 is TGTGCCAGCAGTGACCTAGGGCTCTCTGGTGAAGCTTTCTTT.

The V gene is TRBV5-4, the J gene TRBJ1-2; D may be TRBD1 (5 bases). V was trimmed by 5 bases and J by 2 bases, leaving 19 bases between them. Germline V CDR1 and CDR2: SGHNT, YYREEE (reference sequence). The CDR3 extends over 16 amino acids. The CDR3 DNA sequence: TGTGCCAGCAGTCTCCCGGCAGGGCCCCGGAACTATGGCTACACCTTC. Translation: CASSLPAGPRNYGYTF.

The chain recombines TRBV15 with TRBJ2-7, with unresolved D. Germline CDR1 reads LNHNV; CDR2 reads YYDKDF (reference sequence). CDR3 size: 13 residues. V was pared by 1 base and J by 6 bases, with 10 bases between. This CDR3 is CATSRARTAEQYF. CDR3 nucleotides: TGTGCCACCAGCAGAGCCCGGACGGCCGAGCAGTACTTC.

A remark on this clone: Other DNA sequences from this sample encode an identical CDR3 as well. J is TRBJ1-1 and V is TRBV28; 7 nucleotides agree with TRBD1. CDR1 is MDHEN, CDR2 SYDVKM, per germline. The V and J ends lost 2 bases and 5 bases, in that order; junction bases with no gene match: 5. The CDR3 contains 14 residues. The CDR3 loop is CASSLTGAGTEAFF. For the CDR3, the DNA is TGTGCCAGCAGTTTAACAGGGGCCGGGACTGAAGCTTTCTTT.

The CDR3 is CASSQEIGGYNEQFF. The CDR3 DNA reads TGCGCCAGCAGCCAAGAAATAGGGGGCTACAATGAGCAGTTCTTC. The chain combines TRBV4-1 with TRBJ2-1; TRBD1 is a possible D gene (6 bases). This CDR3 has 15 amino acids. V lost 0 bases and J 3 bases, leaving 9 bases between the germline ends. CDR1 is MGHRA, CDR2 YSYEKL, per germline.

The chain is built from TRBV5-1 and TRBJ1-1; maybe TRBD1 (6 bases). CDR1 SGHRS and CDR2 YFSETQ come from the germline V gene. Trimming stripped 0 bases from V and 5 bases from J, with 20 bases between. The CDR3 extends over 17 amino acids. In DNA form, the CDR3 reads TGCGCCAGCAGCTTGGTCGACAGGAGTGAAATAGGGACTGAAGCTTTCTTT. Its protein product is CASSLVDRSEIGTEAFF.

The rearrangement uses TRBV19 and TRBJ2-3; 8 bases agree with TRBD1. There are 14 residues in the CDR3. From germline, CDR1 is LNHDA and CDR2 SQIVND (reference sequence). The junction had 2 bases not matched to a gene; V was cut back by 5 bases and J by 1 base. CDR3 sequence: CASSWGQGTDTQYF. The CDR3 DNA follows: TGTGCCAGTAGTTGGGGACAGGGCACAGATACGCAGTATTTT.

The chain recombines TRBV28 with TRBJ2-7, with D uncertain. Germline V gene data show CDR1 as MDHEN and CDR2 as SYDVKM. The CDR3 length is 14 residues. V lost 5 bases, J lost 4 bases, and 15 bases lay in between. The CDR3 here is CASSIRVLPYEQYF. The CDR3, as DNA: TGTGCCAGCAGTATCCGGGTCCTCCCTTACGAGCAGTACTTC.

The chain has TRBV13 and TRBJ2-1, with TRBD2 matching over 8 bases. From germline, CDR1 is PRHDT and CDR2 FYEKMQ (reference sequence). This CDR3 is 13 amino acids long. V gave up 5 bases and J gave up 9 bases; unmatched junction bases: 6. In DNA, the CDR3 is TGTGCCAGCAGCCGGGGACTAGTTTCTGAGCAGTTCTTC. This encodes CASSRGLVSEQFF.